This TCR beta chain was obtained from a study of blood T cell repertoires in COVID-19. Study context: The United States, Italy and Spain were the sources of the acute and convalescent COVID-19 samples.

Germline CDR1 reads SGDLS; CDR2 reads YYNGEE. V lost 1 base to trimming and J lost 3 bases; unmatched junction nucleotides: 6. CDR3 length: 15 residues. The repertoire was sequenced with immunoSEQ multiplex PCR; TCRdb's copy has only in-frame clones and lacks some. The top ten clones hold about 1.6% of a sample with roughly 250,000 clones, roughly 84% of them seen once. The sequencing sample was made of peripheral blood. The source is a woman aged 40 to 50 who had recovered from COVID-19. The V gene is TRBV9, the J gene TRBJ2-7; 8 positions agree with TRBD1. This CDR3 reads CASSVSGQGFYEQYF. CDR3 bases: TGTGCCAGCAGCGTATCCGGACAGGGTTTCTACGAGCAGTACTTC.